This T cell receptor (beta chain) was identified during a study of blood T cell repertoires in COVID-19. Assay used: immunoSEQ multiplex PCR; TCRdb lists only in-frame clones, some missing. Of 130,000 to 150,000 clones listed, 80% to 90% are singletons. Comments on this clone: The same CDR3 also results from other DNA sequences found in this sample.

After removal of 6 bases from V and 4 bases from J, the junction contained 1 base not matched to a gene. Per the germline V gene, CDR1 is SNHLY and CDR2 is FYNNEI. The CDR3 sequence is 13 residues long. Sequencing was done on a sample of peripheral blood. The TCR comes from a woman between 50 and 59 years old with acute or convalescent COVID-19. This chain connects TRBV2 to TRBJ1-5; 9 positions match TRBD1. The CDR3 is CASSGQGNQPQHF. CDR3 DNA: TGTGCCAGCAGCGGACAGGGGAATCAGCCCCAGCATTTT.